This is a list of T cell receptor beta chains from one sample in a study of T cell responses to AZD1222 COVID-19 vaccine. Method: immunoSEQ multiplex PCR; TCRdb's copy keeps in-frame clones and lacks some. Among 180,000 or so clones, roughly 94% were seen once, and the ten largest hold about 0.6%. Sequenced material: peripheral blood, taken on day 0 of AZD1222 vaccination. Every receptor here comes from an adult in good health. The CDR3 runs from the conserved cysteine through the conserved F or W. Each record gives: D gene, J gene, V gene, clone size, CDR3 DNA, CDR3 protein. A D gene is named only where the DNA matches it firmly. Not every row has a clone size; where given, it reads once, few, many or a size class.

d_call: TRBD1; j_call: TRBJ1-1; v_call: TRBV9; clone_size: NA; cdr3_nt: TGTGCCAGCAGCCCGAACAGGGGAGACACTGAAGCTTTCTTT; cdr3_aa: CASSPNRGDTEAFF
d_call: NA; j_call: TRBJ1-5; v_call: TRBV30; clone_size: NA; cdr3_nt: TGTGCCTGGAGTGCATATAGCAATCAGCCCCAGCATTTT; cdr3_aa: CAWSAYSNQPQHF
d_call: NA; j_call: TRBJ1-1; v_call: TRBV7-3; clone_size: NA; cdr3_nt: TGTGCCAGCAGCTTATCGGGGTACACTGAAGCTTTCTTT; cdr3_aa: CASSLSGYTEAFF
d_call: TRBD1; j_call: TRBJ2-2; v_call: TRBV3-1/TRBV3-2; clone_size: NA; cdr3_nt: TGTGCCAGCAGCCTATCCGACAGGGGGGAGGCCGGGGAGCTGTTTTTT; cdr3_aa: CASSLSDRGEAGELFF
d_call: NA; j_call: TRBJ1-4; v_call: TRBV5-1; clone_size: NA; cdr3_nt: TGCGCCAGCAGCTTTGAGGGGACGAACGAAAAACTGTTTTTT; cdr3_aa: CASSFEGTNEKLFF
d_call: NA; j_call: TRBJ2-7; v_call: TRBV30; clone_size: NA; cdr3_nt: TGTGCCTGGACCCCTCTAGCTAGGTCATATGACGAGCAGTACTTC; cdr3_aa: CAWTPLARSYDEQYF
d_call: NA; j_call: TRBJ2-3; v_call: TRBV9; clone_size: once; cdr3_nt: TGTGCCAGCAGCGTAGGCTCGGGTTCAGATACGCAGTATTTT; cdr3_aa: CASSVGSGSDTQYF
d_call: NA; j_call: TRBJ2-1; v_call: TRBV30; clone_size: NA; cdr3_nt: TGTGCCTGGAGTAGTTTAGTTCTTCTTGAGCAGTTCTTC; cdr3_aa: CAWSSLVLLEQFF
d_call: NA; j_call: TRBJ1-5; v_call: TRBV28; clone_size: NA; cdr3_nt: TGTGCCAGCAGTTTTGGGCAGCCCCAGCATTTT; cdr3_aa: CASSFGQPQHF
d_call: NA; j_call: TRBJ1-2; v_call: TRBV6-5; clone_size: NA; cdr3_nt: TGTGCCAGCACAGGCGCTAACTATGGCTACACCTTC; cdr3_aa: CASTGANYGYTF
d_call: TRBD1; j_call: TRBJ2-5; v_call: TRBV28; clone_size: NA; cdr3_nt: TGTGCCAGCACCCAGGGGGTCCAAGAGACCCAGTACTTC; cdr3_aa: CASTQGVQETQYF
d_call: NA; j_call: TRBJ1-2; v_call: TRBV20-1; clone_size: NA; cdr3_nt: TGCAGTGCTTACGACAGCTATGGCTACACCTTC; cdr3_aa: CSAYDSYGYTF
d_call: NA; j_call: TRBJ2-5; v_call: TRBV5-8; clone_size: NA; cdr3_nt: TGTGCCAGCAGCTTCTACCAAGAGACCCAGTACTTC; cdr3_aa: CASSFYQETQYF
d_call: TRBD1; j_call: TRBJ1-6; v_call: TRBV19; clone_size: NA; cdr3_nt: TGTGCCAGTAGTATCAACCTCCCGGACAGGTATACTTCACCCCTCCACTTT; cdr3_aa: CASSINLPDRYTSPLHF
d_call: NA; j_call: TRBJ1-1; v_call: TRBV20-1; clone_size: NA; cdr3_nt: TGCAGTGCCAGATGGCCTGAAGCTTTCTTT; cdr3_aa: CSARWPEAFF
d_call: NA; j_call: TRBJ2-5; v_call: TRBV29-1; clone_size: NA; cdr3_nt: TGCAGCGCCCAAAGCGGCCCCGGACGGGAGACCCAGTACTTC; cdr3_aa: CSAQSGPGRETQYF
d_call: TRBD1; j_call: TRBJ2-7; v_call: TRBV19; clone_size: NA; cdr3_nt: TGTGCCAGTAGTAGATCGACAGGGGGATCCTACGAGCAGTACTTC; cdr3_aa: CASSRSTGGSYEQYF
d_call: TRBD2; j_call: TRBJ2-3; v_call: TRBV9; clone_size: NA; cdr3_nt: TGTGCCAGCAGCGCGGGAGGGGCAGATACGCAGTATTTT; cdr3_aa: CASSAGGADTQYF
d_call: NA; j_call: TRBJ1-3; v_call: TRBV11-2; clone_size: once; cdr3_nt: TGTGCCAGCAGCTTAGCCGGTGTACAGGGCTCTGGAAACACCATATATTTT; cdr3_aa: CASSLAGVQGSGNTIYF
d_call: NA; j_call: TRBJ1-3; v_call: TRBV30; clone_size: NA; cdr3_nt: TGTGCCTGGACCCTATTGGGGGGCTTGAGTGGAAACACCATATATTTT; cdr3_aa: CAWTLLGGLSGNTIYF
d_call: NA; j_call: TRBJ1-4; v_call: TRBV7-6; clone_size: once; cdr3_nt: TGTGCCAGCAGCAACAATCAGGTTGAGGAAAAACTGTTTTTT; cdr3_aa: CASSNNQVEEKLFF
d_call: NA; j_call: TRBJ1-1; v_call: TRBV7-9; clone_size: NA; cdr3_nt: TGTGCCAGCAGCTTGGGGACACCGATGAACACTGAAGCTTTCTTT; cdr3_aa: CASSLGTPMNTEAFF
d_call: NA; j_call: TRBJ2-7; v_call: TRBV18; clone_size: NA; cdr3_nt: TGTGCCAGCTCACCACTCGGAGTCGGGACCTACGAGCAGTACTTC; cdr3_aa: CASSPLGVGTYEQYF
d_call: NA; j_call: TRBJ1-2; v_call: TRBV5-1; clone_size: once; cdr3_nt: TGCGCCAGCAGCTTGGAGGTCGGGGGAGGTGGCTACACCTTC; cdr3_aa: CASSLEVGGGGYTF
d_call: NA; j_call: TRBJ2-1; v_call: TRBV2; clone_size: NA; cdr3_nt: TGTGCCAGCAGCGAAGGACCCCCCCGGCAGTTCTTC; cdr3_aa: CASSEGPPRQFF
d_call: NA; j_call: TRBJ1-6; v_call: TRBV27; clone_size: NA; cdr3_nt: TGTGCCAGCTGGCAGGGCCACCCGAATTCACCCCTCCACTTT; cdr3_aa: CASWQGHPNSPLHF
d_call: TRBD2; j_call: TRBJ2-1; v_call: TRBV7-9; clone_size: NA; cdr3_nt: TGTGCCAGCAGTTATAGCGGGAGGGCCGACAATGAGCAGTTCTTC; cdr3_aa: CASSYSGRADNEQFF
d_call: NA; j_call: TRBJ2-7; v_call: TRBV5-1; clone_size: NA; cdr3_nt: TGCGCCAGCGGGATGACCTCCTACGAGCAGTACTTC; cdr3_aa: CASGMTSYEQYF